Detailed here is one T cell receptor beta chain. Seattle-derived patients entered the study during active infection and were followed longitudinally. The sample is drawn from a study of blood T cell repertoires in COVID-19. About the research overall: T cells, B-cell-depleted T cells, or PBMCs provided the cDNA or gDNA that served as material.

With 6 bases clipped from V and 5 bases from J, the junction kept 7 bases outside the gene matches. Looked up from germline, CDR1 is LGHNA and CDR2 is YSLEER. This CDR3 has 14 residues. Authors' methods: The authors estimated nucleated cell counts from reference gene primer amplification. This table comes from immunoSEQ multiplex PCR, and its TCRdb copy is limited to in-frame clones, with some not included. V and J calls and clone size follow that table, whereas D and trimming were derived from the DNA. This sample yields about 330,000 clones, of which roughly 89% are seen a single time; approximately 10% belongs to the top ten.

This TCR was sampled from a man aged 25-45 years with COVID-19, enrolled during active disease. The source material was peripheral blood. The rearrangement uses TRBV4-3 and TRBJ1-2; 9 bases map to TRBD1. The CDR3: CASSWTGALYGYTF. CDR3 nucleotide sequence: TGCGCCAGCAGTTGGACAGGGGCCCTTTATGGCTACACCTTC.